The TCR beta chain under discussion was sequenced for a study of cytomegalovirus exposure and HLA in healthy donors (dated by TCRdb to about 2017). For the wider study: A later analysis indicated that the 130 or so validation repertoires were generated on the platform also employed for the roughly 730 repertoires of the first cohort. The study aimed to test whether cataloging public T cell receptors could reveal signatures of past pathogen exposure. In addition to the first cohort of 500 to 850 subjects, a separate validation cohort of 130 or so different subjects was used. High-throughput TCR immunosequencing, statistical association of individual TCRs with disease status, and machine learning were combined to predict cytomegalovirus infection status.

As concerns this clone: This clone's antigen is unknown. Base qualities are not provided; no much larger clone lies one nucleotide away.

Trimming costs V 6 bases and J 0 bases, and their ends lie 18 bases apart. For CDR1 and CDR2, the germline V gene lists SGHAT and FQNNGV. Counted from cysteine to phenylalanine, this CDR3 has 17 amino acids. The read is trimmed to its CDR3 DNA, 51 bases read in frame from base 1. Library preparation employed the immunoSEQ multiplex PCR assay. Processing in the source paper ran as follows. A statistical classification framework was built for diagnosing cytomegalovirus status from the catalog of TCR beta chain sequences. Here the immuneACCESS table is served through TCRdb, limited to in-frame sequences with V and J called. Missing clones are a known gap in these copies; in checked studies unresolved V genes cover under half, and the rest lacks a known reason. That table gives V, J and clone size, and the DNA gave D and trimming. Counted in this sample were 90,000 to 100,000 clones; approximately 95% of them appeared once. Clones ranked in the top ten supply less than 1.5% of the sample.

The donors were included in the validation cohort of 90 to 150 subjects, a group kept apart from the approximately 670-subject first cohort. The research as a whole found: A few of the identified cytomegalovirus-associated TCR beta chains were confirmed in vitro to be specific for cytomegalovirus antigens. Subsequent analysis determined that TCRs grouped into clusters in the first cohort also showed a tendency toward co-occurrence across the approximately 120 validation repertoires, and 90% to 95% of cluster scores exceeded 0. According to the authors, the approach could potentially be generalized to other disease states and immunological phenotypes. The study listed 170 or so TCR beta chains as associated with cytomegalovirus. A later analysis lacked HLA typing for the validation cohort, so it scored co-occurrence in that cohort across all 110 or so repertoires. In both the original and validation cohorts, the classifier was reported to diagnose cytomegalovirus status with high specificity and sensitivity. While some public TCRs were present in many individuals, most TCR sequences turned up only very rarely across donors.

Rearrangement joined TRBV11-2 to TRBJ1-3; D gene: possibly TRBD1, on 6 matching bases. The sample was PBMCs. This sequence was found in a woman aged 25 to 39 in good health and CMV-seropositive. CDR3 loop: CASSIKRTAYSGNTIYF. DNA sequence: TGTGCCAGCAGTATCAAAAGGACAGCTTACTCTGGAAACACCATATATTTT.